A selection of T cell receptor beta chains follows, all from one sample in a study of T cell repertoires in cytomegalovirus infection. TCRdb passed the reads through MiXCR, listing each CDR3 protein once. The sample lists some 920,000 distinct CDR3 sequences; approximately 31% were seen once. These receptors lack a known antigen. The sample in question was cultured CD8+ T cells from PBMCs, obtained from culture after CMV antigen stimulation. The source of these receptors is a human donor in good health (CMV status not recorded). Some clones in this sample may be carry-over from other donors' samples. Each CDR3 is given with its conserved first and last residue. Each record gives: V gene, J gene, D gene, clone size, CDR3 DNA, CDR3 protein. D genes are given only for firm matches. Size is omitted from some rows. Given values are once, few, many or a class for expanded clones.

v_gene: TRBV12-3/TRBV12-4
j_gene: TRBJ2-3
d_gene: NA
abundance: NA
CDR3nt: TGTGCCAGCAATCCCGGGGGGCTCTCGGGAGATACGCAGTATTTT
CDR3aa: CASNPGGLSGDTQYF

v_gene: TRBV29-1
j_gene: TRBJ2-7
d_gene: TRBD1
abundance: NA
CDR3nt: TGCAGCGTTGAGGAGACAGGGACGTCCTACGAGCAGTACTTC
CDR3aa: CSVEETGTSYEQYF

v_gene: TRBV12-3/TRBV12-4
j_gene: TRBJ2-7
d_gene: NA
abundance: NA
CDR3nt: TGTGCCAGCACCTACGCTACTACGGAGCAGTACTTC
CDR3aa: CASTYATTEQYF

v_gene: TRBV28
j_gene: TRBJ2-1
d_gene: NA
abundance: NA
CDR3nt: TGTGCCAGCCGAGCGGGGACAAATGAGCAGTTCTTC
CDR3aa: CASRAGTNEQFF

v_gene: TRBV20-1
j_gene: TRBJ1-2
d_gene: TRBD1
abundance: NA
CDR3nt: TGCAGTGCTACCGGGACAGGGCTACCTCGGTATGGCTACACCTTC
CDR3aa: CSATGTGLPRYGYTF

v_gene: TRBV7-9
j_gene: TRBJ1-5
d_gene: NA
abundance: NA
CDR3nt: TGTGCCAGCAGTTACAGTGGAAGGGATCAGCCCCAGCATTTT
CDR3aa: CASSYSGRDQPQHF

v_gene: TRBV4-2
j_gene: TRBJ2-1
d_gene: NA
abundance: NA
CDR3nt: TGTGCCAGCAGCCAAGAGTCGTCCAATGAGCAGTTCTTC
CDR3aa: CASSQESSNEQFF

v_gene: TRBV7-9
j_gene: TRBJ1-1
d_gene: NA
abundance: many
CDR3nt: TGTGCCAGCAGCTCCCCCTGGGCAGGGGAAGGCACTGAAGCTTTCTTT
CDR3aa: CASSSPWAGEGTEAFF

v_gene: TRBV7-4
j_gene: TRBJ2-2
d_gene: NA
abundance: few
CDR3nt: TGTGCCAGCAGCAACCCAGGGAGCCGGAACACCGGGGAGTTGTTTTTT
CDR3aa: CASSNPGSRNTGELFF

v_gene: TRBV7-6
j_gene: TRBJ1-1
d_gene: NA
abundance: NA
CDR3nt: TGTGCCAGCAGCTTAGTCCTCGGCGACGCTGAAGCTTTCTTT
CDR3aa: CASSLVLGDAEAFF

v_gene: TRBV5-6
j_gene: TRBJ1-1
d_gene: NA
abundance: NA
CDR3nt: TGTGCCAGCAGCTTTACACCATACACTGAAGCTTTCTTT
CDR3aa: CASSFTPYTEAFF

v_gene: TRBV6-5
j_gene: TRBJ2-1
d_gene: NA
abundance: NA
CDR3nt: TGTGCCAGCAGGTTCGGGGGGCTAGCGGAGCCCAATGAGCAGTTCTTC
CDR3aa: CASRFGGLAEPNEQFF

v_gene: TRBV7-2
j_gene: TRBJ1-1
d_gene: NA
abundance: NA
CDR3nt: TGTGCCAGTCTCCCCGCAGGAACTGAAGCTTTCTTT
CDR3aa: CASLPAGTEAFF

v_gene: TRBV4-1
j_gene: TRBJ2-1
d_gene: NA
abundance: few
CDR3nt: TGCGCCAGCACCTCCCTTAACAATGAGCAGTTCTTC
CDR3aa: CASTSLNNEQFF

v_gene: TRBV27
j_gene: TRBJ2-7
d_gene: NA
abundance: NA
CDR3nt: TGTGCCAGCAGTTCAGTGGACGTTTACCACGAGCAGTACTTC
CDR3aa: CASSSVDVYHEQYF

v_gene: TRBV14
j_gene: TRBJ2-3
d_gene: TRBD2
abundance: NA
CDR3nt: TGTGCCAGCAGCCGACTAGCGGGGGGGTCAGATACGCAGTATTTT
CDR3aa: CASSRLAGGSDTQYF

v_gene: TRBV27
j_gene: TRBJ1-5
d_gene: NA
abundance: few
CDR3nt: TGTGCCAGCAGTTTATCGGACAGATACGGGCCCCAGCATTTT
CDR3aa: CASSLSDRYGPQHF

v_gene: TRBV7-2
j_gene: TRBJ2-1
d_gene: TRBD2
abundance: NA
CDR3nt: TGTGCCAGCAGCTTATCTGGACTAGCGGTATACAATGAGCAGTTCTTC
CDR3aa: CASSLSGLAVYNEQFF

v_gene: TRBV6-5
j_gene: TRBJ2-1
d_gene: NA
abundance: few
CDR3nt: TGTGCCAGCAGTTACCCCGGGCATGAGCAGTTCTTC
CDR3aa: CASSYPGHEQFF

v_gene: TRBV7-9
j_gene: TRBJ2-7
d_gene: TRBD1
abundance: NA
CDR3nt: TGTGCCAGCAGCTCTCCGGGACAGGGGTTCCACGAGCAGTACTTC
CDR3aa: CASSSPGQGFHEQYF

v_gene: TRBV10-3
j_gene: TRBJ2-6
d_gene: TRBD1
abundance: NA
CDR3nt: TGTGCCATCAGCGGACAGGCCACGGGTGGGGCCAACGTCCTGACTTTC
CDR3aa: CAISGQATGGANVLTF

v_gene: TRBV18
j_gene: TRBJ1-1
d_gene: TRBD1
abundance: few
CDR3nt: TGTGCCAGCTCACCCCGGACAGGGTTCATGAACACTGAAGCTTTCTTT
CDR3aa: CASSPRTGFMNTEAFF

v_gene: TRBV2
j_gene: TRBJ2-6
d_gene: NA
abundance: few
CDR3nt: TGTGCCAGCATCTCAAGAGGGACGCCCGGAAGCTCTGGGGCCAACGTCCTGACTTTC
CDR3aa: CASISRGTPGSSGANVLTF

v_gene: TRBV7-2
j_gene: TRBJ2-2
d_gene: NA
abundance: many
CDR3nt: TGTGCCAGCAGCTTAGTGCAAACCACCGGGGAGCTGTTTTTT
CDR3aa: CASSLVQTTGELFF

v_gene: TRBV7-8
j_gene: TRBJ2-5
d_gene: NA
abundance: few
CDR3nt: TGTGCCAGCAACATAGTGGGGGGCCCCTATGGGGAGACCCAGTACTTC
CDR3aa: CASNIVGGPYGETQYF

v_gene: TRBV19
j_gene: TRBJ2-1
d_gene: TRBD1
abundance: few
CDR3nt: TGTGCCAGTAGTCCAAGTTGGGGGGACAGGGGGATTTACAATGAGCAGTTCTTC
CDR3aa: CASSPSWGDRGIYNEQFF

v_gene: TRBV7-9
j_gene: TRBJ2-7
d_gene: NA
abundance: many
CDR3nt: TGTGCCAGCAGCTTAGGGTCCTGGTACGAGCAGTACTTC
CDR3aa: CASSLGSWYEQYF

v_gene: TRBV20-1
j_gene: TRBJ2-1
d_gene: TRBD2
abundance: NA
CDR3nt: TGCAGTGCTAGAGATGGAGCGGGGGGGCACGAGCAGTTCTTC
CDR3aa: CSARDGAGGHEQFF

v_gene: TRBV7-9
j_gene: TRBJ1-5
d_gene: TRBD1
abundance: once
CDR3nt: TGTGTCACCCAAGGGACAGATAGCAATCAGCCCCAGCATTTT
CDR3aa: CVTQGTDSNQPQHF

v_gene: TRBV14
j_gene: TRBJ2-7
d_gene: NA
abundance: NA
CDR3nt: TGTGCCAGCAGCCCCCTCGACATCGGAACCTACGAGCAGTACTTC
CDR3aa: CASSPLDIGTYEQYF

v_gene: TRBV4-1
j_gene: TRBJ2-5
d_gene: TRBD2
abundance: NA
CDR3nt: TGCGCCAGCAGCCAAGTTACTAGCGGGGGGCAAGAGACCCAGTACTTC
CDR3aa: CASSQVTSGGQETQYF

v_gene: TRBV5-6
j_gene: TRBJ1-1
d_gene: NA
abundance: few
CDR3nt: TGTGCCAGCAGCCAAACAGCCACTGAAGCTTTCTTT
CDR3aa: CASSQTATEAFF